This T cell receptor (beta chain) originates from a study of T cells in Graves' hyperthyroidism and ophthalmopathy. TCR beta CDR3 regions were amplified from RNA. First-round RT-PCR with HTBI primers amplified the TCR CDR3 region. Each CDR3 protein is one row after TCRdb ran MiXCR on the multiplex PCR reads. The sample contains almost 600,000 distinct CDR3 sequences, about half of which appear only once. No progression to ophthalmopathy during 18 months of follow-up defined stable disease. Subjects aged 18 to 65 presented with newly diagnosed hyperthyroidism of less than 2 months' duration. Each diagnosis drew on symptoms, thyroxine, TRAb, thyroid ultrasound and orbital computed tomography findings. This CDR3 is built from 19 residues. Germline CDR1 reads MNHEY; CDR2 reads SVGAGI. The V gene end was trimmed by 4 bases and the J gene end by 6 bases; junction bases not matched to a gene: 17.

Sequenced: peripheral blood or thyroid tissue (not recorded which). The receptor comes from a young woman with Graves' hyperthyroidism. The V call is TRBV6-5, the J call TRBJ2-2, with TRBD1 identical over 10 bases. This CDR3 is CASSLFGTGDNGYAGELFF. The CDR3, as DNA: TGTGCCAGCAGTTTGTTCGGGACAGGGGATAATGGGTACGCCGGGGAGCTGTTTTTT.